The 8 T cell receptor beta chains given below trace back to one sample, sequenced in a study of long-term antiretroviral therapy in people with HIV. The assay, immunoSEQ v3.0, was run at survey level. Data came from immunoSEQ multiplex PCR; TCRdb stores just in-frame clones and leaves some out. The sample consists of around 20,000 clones, around 84% of them appearing once. The specimen comprised unsorted PBMCs, sampled roughly 6.2 years after starting antiretroviral therapy. The receptor set was obtained from a man between 25 and 39 years old with HIV.

V and J are TRBV7-9 and TRBJ2-3; weak D call: TRBD2 (5 bases). This CDR3 has 16 amino acids. With 0 bases removed from V and 2 bases from J, the gap between germline ends came to 12 bases. Looked up from germline, CDR1 is SEHNR and CDR2 is FQNEAQ (reference sequence). The DNA of the CDR3 is TGTGCCAGCAGCTTAGCGGACTCGGAGATCACAGATACGCAGTATTTT. Protein product: CASSLADSEITDTQYF. Full variable domain (outside the CDR3, taken from reference TRBV7-9 and TRBJ2-3): DTGVSQNPRHKITKRGQNVTFRCDPISEHNRLYWYRQTLGQGPEFLTYFQNEAQLEKSRLLSDRFSAERPKGSFSTLEIQRTEQGDSAMYLCASSLADSEITDTQYFGPGTRLTVL.

The chain links TRBV7-2 to TRBJ2-5, with D possibly matching TRBD1 (5 bases). Germline V gives CDR1 SGHTA, CDR2 FQGNSA. The CDR3 consists of 13 residues. The V and J ends lost 1 base and 7 bases respectively, with 10 bases between them. The CDR3 is CASSLDNQGTQYF. The CDR3 DNA reads TGTGCCAGCAGCTTAGATAACCAGGGGACCCAGTACTTC. Together with reference TRBV7-2 and TRBJ2-5, the CDR3 gives the full variable domain: GAGVSQSPSNKVTEKGKDVELRCDPISGHTALYWYRQSLGQGLEFLIYFQGNSAPDKSGLPSDRFSAERTGGSVSTLTIQRTQQEDSAVYLCASSLDNQGTQYFGPGTRLLVL.

The V call is TRBV6-6, the J call TRBJ1-2; the D gene is possibly TRBD1 (6 bases). CDR3 length: 16 residues. V lost 6 bases to trimming and J lost 2 bases, with 19 bases between them. Germline loops: CDR1 MNHNY, CDR2 SVGAGI (reference sequence). In DNA, the CDR3 is TGTGCCAGCAGCCCCATTCGTATAACAGGGAACTATGGCTACACCTTC. This gives the protein CASSPIRITGNYGYTF.

The chain is built from TRBV15 and TRBJ1-4, with D uncertain. Trimming removed 0 bases at V and 5 bases at J, with 10 bases between. Germline V CDR1 and CDR2: LNHNV, YYDKDF (reference sequence). The CDR3 covers 15 residues. The CDR3 DNA sequence: TGTGCCACCAGCAGAGATCGGGCCGGGAATGAAAAACTGTTTTTT. It is translated as CATSRDRAGNEKLFF.

J is TRBJ2-7 and V is TRBV7-9; TRBD1 or TRBD2 may be the D gene (5 bases each). In germline, CDR1 is SEHNR, CDR2 FQNEAQ (reference sequence). The CDR3 totals 16 residues. The germline V and J ends were trimmed by 5 bases and 5 bases, with 22 bases remaining between them. The CDR3 nucleotides are TGTGCCAGCAGCCTCTCCGGGAATCAGGGCACGGACGAGCAGTACTTC. Its translation: CASSLSGNQGTDEQYF. Variable domain in full (rest from reference TRBV7-9 and TRBJ2-7): DTGVSQNPRHKITKRGQNVTFRCDPISEHNRLYWYRQTLGQGPEFLTYFQNEAQLEKSRLLSDRFSAERPKGSFSTLEIQRTEQGDSAMYLCASSLSGNQGTDEQYFGPGTRLTVT.

This chain links TRBV7-2 with TRBJ2-4, with TRBD2 identical over 8 bases. In germline, CDR1 is SGHTA, CDR2 FQGNSA. The CDR3 runs to 15 residues. V lost 5 bases to trimming and J lost 7 bases; unmatched junction nucleotides: 10. CDR3 sequence: CASSLSSGGVNIQYF. CDR3 nucleotides: TGTGCCAGCAGCCTCTCATCGGGGGGGGTTAACATTCAGTACTTC.

The rearrangement uses TRBV5-1 and TRBJ1-1; no firm D call. This CDR3 has 14 amino acids. V was shortened by 0 bases and J by 2 bases, with 8 bases between the two germline ends. Germline lookup yields CDR1 SGHRS and CDR2 YFSETQ. CDR3 residues: CASSLDVDNTEAFF. Written as DNA, the CDR3 is TGCGCCAGCAGCTTGGATGTAGACAACACTGAAGCTTTCTTT.

The chain couples TRBV29-1 to TRBJ1-2, with a tentative D call TRBD1 (5 bases). This CDR3 has 13 amino acids. Looked up from germline, CDR1 is SQVTM and CDR2 is ANQGSEA. The V and J ends lost 3 bases and 6 bases respectively, with 14 bases between them. CDR3 sequence: CSVEKAGLDGYTF. DNA for the CDR3: TGCAGCGTTGAGAAAGCAGGGTTGGATGGCTACACCTTC.